This entry describes one TCR beta chain. Its target is not known. This specimen belongs to a study of T cells expressing NK-cell markers. Study overall: The TCR beta repertoires originated in sorted CD3+CD56+NKG2C+, CD3+CD56+NKG2C- and CD3+CD56-NKG2C+ T cells. Seven donors tested HCMV-seropositive and one tested seronegative among the eight sequenced. Whole-study findings and limits: The dominant NKG2C+ clonotypes represented about 1.0-7.0% of CD8+ T cells in six donors.

For TCR beta, cDNA was produced by 5'RACE template switching with UMIs. TCRdb reworked the 5' RACE reads into one entry per CDR3 protein, no DNA. Recorded for this sample: some 150,000 distinct CDR3 sequences. The receptor was isolated from a woman aged 45-59 years in good health. The material sequenced was blood T cells: a sorted CD56 or NKG2C T cell subset, CD4+ or CD8+ T cells, or bulk PBMC T cells (not recorded which).

CDR3 protein: CASSQDKGQSYEQYF. The chain links TRBV4-1 to TRBJ2-7; the D call from TCRdb, TRBD1, cannot be confirmed without DNA. There are 15 residues in the CDR3. Germline CDR1 is MGHRA and CDR2 is YSYEKL.